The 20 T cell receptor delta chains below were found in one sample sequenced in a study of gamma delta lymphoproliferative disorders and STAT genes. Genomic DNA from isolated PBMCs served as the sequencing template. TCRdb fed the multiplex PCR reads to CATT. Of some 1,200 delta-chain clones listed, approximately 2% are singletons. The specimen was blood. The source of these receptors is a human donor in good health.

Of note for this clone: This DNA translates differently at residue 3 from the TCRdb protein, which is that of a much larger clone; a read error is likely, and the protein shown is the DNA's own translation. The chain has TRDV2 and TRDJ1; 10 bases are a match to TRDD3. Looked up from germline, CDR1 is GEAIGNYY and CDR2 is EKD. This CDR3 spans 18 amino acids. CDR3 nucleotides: TGTGCCTATGACAAACTTACTGGGGGATCTCAGCTCGCCGATAAACTCATCTTT. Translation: CAYDKLTGGSQLADKLIF.

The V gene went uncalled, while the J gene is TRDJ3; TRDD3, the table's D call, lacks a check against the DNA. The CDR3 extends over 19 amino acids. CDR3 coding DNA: TGTGCCTGTGACACCGCGCTGGGGGTAGGCTCCTGGGACACCCGACAGATGTTTTTC. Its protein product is CACDTALGVGSWDTRQMFF.

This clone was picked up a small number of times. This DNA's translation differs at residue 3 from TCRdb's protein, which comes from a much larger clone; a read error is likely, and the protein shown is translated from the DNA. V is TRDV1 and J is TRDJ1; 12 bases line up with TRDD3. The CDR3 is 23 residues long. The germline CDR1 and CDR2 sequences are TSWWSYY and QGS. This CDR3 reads CAFGVQSSSTRVWGIRGLNKLIF. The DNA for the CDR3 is TGTGCTTTTGGGGTCCAATCTTCCTCTACGCGGGTCTGGGGGATACGAGGGCTAAATAAACTCATCTTT.

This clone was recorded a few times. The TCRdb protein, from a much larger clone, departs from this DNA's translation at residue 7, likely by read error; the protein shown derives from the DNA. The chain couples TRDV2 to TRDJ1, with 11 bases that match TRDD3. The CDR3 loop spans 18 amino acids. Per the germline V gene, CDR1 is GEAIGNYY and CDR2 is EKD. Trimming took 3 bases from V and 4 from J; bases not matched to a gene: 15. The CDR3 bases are TGTGCCTGTGACCCCCCCCACCTCCTGGGGGATACTAGCGATAAACTCATCTTT. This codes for CACDPPHLLGDTSDKLIF.

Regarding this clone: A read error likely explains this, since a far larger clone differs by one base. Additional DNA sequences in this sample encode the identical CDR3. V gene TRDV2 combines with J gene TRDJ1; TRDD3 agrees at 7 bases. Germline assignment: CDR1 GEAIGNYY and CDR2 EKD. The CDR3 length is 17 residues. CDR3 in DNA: TGTGCCTGTGACCCCGTTTCGGGGGGATCTTACACCGATAAACTTATCTTT. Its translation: CACDPVSGGSYTDKLIF.

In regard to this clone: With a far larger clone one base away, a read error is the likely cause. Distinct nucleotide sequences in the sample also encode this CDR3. CDR3 sequence (DNA): TGTGCTCTTGGAGGACCTCCTTCGAATAAACTCATCTTT. This translates into CALGGPPSNKLIF. J is TRDJ1 and V is TRDV1, with a weak D call TRDD2 (5 bases). The CDR3 length is 13 residues. Germline assignment: CDR1 TSWWSYY and CDR2 QGS. Deletions cut 6 bases from V and 6 bases from J, with 14 bases between.

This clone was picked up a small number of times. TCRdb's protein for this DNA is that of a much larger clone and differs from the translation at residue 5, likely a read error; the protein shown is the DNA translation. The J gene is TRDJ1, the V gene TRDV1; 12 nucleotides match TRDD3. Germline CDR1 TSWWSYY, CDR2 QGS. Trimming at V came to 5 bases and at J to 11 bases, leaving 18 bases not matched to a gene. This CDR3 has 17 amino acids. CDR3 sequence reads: CALGNDLPLLGDTGLIF. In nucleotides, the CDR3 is TGTGCTCTTGGGAATGACCTTCCCCTACTGGGGGATACTGGGCTCATCTTT.

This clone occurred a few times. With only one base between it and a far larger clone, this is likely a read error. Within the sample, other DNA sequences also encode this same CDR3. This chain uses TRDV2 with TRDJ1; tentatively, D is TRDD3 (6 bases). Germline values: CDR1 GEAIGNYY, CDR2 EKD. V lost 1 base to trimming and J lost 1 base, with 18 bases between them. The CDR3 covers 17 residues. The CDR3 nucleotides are TGTGCCTGTGACACTGTCGGGGGACCCGGGGGCACCGATAAACTCATCTTT. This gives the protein CACDTVGGPGGTDKLIF.

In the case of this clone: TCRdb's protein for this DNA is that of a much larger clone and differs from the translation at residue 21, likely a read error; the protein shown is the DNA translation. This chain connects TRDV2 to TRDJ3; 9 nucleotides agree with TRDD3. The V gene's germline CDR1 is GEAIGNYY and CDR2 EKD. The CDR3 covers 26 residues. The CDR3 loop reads CACDTASRPGGVLGDPSSWDARQMFF. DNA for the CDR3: TGTGCCTGTGACACCGCCTCTCGACCTGGGGGTGTCCTGGGGGATCCCAGCTCCTGGGACGCCCGACAGATGTTTTTC.

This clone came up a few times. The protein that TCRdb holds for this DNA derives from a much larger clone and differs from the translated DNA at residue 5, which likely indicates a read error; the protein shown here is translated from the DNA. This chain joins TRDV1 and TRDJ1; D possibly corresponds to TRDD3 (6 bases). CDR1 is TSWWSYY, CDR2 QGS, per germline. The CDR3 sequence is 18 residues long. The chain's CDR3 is CALGKLGPKCFTSDKLIF. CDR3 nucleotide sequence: TGTGCTCTTGGGAAACTGGGTCCAAAATGCTTTACTTCCGATAAACTCATCTTT.

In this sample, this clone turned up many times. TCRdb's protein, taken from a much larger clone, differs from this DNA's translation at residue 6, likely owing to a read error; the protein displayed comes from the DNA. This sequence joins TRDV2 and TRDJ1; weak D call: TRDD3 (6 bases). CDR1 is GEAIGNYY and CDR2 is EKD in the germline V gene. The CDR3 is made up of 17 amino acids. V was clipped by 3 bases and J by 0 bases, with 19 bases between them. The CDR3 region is CACDDVGGGPHTDKLIF. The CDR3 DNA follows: TGTGCCTGTGACGACGTGGGTGGGGGTCCCCACACCGATAAACTCATCTTT.

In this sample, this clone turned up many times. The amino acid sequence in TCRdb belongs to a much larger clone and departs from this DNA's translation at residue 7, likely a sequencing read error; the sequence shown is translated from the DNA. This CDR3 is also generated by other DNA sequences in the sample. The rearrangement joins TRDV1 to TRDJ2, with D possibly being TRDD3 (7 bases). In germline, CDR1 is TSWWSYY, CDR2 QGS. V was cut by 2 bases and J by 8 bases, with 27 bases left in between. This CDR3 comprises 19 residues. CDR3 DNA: TGTGCTCTTGGGGAAATAGTCTTCCTTCATGTACTGGGGAGGGCACAACTCTTCTTT. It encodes CALGEIVFLHVLGRAQLFF.

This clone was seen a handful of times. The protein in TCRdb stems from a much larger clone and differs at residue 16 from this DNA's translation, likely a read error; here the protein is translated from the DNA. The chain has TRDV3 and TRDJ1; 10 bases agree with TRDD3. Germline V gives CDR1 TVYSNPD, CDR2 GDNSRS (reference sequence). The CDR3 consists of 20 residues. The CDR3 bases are TGTGCCTACGACTTCCCCAAATATACTGGGGGATTGATGTACACCGGTAAACTCATCTTT. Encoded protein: CAYDFPKYTGGLMYTGKLIF.

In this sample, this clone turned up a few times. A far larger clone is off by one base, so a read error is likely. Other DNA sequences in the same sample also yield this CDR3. The CDR3 spells CACDTVGLGDTLIF. CDR3 nucleotides: TGTGCCTGTGACACCGTGGGACTGGGGGATACACTCATATTT. The chain joins TRDV2 to TRDJ1; 12 bases match TRDD3. The CDR3 contains 14 residues. Germline CDR1 and CDR2: GEAIGNYY and EKD.

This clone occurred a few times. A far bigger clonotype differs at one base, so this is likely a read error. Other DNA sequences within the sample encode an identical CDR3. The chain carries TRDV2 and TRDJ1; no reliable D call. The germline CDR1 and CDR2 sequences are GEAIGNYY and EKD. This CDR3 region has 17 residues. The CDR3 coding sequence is TGTGCTTGTGACACCGTAGGGACCGAATCCAACACCGATAAACTCATCTTT. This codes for CACDTVGTESNTDKLIF.

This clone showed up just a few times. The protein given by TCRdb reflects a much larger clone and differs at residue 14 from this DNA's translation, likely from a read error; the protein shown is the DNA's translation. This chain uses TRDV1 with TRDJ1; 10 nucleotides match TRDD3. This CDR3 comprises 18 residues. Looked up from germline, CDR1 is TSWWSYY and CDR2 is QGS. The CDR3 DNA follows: TGTGCTCTTGGGGAAAAAGACTGGGGGATCAGGTACACCGGTAAACTCATCTTT. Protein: CALGEKDWGIRYTGKLIF.

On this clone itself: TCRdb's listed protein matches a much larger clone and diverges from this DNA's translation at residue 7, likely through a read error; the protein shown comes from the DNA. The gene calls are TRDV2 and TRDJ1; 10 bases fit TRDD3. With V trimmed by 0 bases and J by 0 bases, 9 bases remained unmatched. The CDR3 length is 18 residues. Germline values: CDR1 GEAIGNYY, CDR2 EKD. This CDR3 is CACDTVEGDTKYTDKLIF. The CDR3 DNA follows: TGTGCCTGTGACACCGTCGAGGGGGATACGAAGTACACCGATAAACTCATCTTT.

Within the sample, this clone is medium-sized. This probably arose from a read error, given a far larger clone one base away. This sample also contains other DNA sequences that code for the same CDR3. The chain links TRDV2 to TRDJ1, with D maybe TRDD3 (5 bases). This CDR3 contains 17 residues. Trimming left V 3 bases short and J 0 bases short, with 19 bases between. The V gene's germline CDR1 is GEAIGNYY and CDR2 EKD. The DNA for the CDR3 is TGTGCCTGTGACGACATGGGCGGGGGTCCCCACACCGATAAACTCATCTTT. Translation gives CACDDMGGGPHTDKLIF.

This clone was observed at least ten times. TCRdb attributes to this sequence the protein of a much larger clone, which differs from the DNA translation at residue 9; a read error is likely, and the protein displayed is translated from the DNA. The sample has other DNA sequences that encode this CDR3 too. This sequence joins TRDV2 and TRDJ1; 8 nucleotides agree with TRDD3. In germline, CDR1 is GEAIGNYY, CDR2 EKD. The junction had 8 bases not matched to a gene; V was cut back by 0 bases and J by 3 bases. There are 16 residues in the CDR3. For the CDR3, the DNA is TGTGCCTGTGACACCTTGGGGGATCAGTGGGCCGATAAACTCATCTTT. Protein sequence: CACDTLGDQWADKLIF.

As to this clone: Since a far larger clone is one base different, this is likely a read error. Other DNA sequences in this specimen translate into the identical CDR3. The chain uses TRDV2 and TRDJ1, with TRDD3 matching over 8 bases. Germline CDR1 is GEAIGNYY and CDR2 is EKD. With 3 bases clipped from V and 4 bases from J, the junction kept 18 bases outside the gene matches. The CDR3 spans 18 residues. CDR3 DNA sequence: TGTGCCTGTGACCCCCCCCGCCTCCTGGGGGACACTAGCGATAAACTCATCTTT. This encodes CACDPPRLLGDTSDKLIF.